A selection of T cell receptor beta chains follows, all from one sample in a study of control samples from healthy donors and cancer patients. Produced via immunoSEQ multiplex PCR; TCRdb's table is partial and in-frame only. The sample shows under 200,000 clones, 91% of them seen only once. The specimen was blood. These receptors came from a woman aged 30 to 39 in good health. Both conserved end residues are part of each CDR3. Fields, in order: D gene, J gene, clone size, V gene, CDR3 DNA, CDR3 protein. The D gene is left open where the match is weak. Clone size, where shown, is once, few, many, or a class for clones that have expanded.

>TRBD1|TRBJ2-5|NA|TRBV5-4
TGTGCCAGCAGCCCCGGACAGGAAGAGACCCAGTACTTC
CASSPGQEETQYF
>NA|TRBJ1-2|NA|TRBV12-3/TRBV12-4
TGTGCCAGCAGTTTGGGCAACTATGGCTACACCTTC
CASSLGNYGYTF
>TRBD1|TRBJ1-6|NA|TRBV6-4
TGTGCCAGCAGGGGACAGGGAATTACACCCCTCCACTTT
CASRGQGITPLHF
>NA|TRBJ1-4|NA|TRBV7-9
TGTGCCAGCAGCTTAGGTGGTACAACTAATGAAAAACTGTTTTTT
CASSLGGTTNEKLFF
>NA|TRBJ1-1|once|TRBV7-3
TGTGCCAGCAGCTTGACAGGGAACACTGAAGCTTTCTTT
CASSLTGNTEAFF
>TRBD1|TRBJ2-7|NA|TRBV4-3
TGCGCCAGCAGCCAAGACAGGGGGCTATACGAGCAGTACTTC
CASSQDRGLYEQYF
>NA|TRBJ1-5|NA|TRBV28
TGTGCCAGCAGTTTGGAGGTTCCTTATCAGCCCCAGCATTTT
CASSLEVPYQPQHF
>NA|TRBJ1-1|NA|TRBV7-3
TGTGCCAGCAGCTTAAGGGGTGGGGGCACTGAAGCTTTCTTT
CASSLRGGGTEAFF
>NA|TRBJ1-5|NA|TRBV10-3
TGTGCCATCAGTGACGGGGATAGCAATCAGCCCCAGCATTTT
CAISDGDSNQPQHF
>TRBD2|TRBJ2-3|NA|TRBV6-2/TRBV6-3
TGTGCCAGCAGTTACGTCGTCGAGCGGGGGGGCCCAGATACGCAGTATTTT
CASSYVVERGGPDTQYF
>NA|TRBJ1-1|NA|TRBV6-5
TGTGCCAGCAGCCAGACAGGATCGGGGAACACTGAAGCTTTCTTT
CASSQTGSGNTEAFF
>TRBD2|TRBJ2-7|NA|TRBV11-2
TGTGCCAGCAGCTTAGCGCTAGCGGGAGTCGAGCAGTACTTC
CASSLALAGVEQYF
>NA|TRBJ1-2|NA|TRBV7-8
TGTGCCAGCAGCTTAAATCCGGACACCGACTATGGCTACACCTTC
CASSLNPDTDYGYTF
>TRBD2|TRBJ2-2|once|TRBV30
TGTGCCCGCACTAGCGGGAACACCGGGGAGCTGTTTTTT
CARTSGNTGELFF
>NA|TRBJ1-5|once|TRBV6-1
TGTGCCAGCAGTGAGGGCGGGGGCTGGGGCAATCAGCCCCAGCATTTT
CASSEGGGWGNQPQHF
>TRBD1|TRBJ1-6|NA|TRBV27
TGTGCCAGCAGTCCATCGACAGGGCCTAATTCACCCCTCCACTTT
CASSPSTGPNSPLHF
>NA|TRBJ1-5|NA|TRBV10-2
TGCGCCAGCAGTTCACAGGTGAATCAGCCCCAGCATTTT
CASSSQVNQPQHF
>TRBD2|TRBJ2-1|NA|TRBV7-3
TGTGCCAGCAGCTTAATGAGCGGGGGTTTCAACAATGAGCAGTTCTTC
CASSLMSGGFNNEQFF
>NA|TRBJ2-7|once|TRBV11-2
TGTGCCAGCAGCCTAGCGACCTACGAGCAGTACTTC
CASSLATYEQYF
>NA|TRBJ2-7|NA|TRBV29-1
TGCAGCGTTGAGAGGTCAGGCGTTTCCTACGAGCAGTACTTC
CSVERSGVSYEQYF
>NA|TRBJ1-6|NA|TRBV2
TGTGCCAGCGACCGACAGGCTCCAAATTCACCCCTCCACTTT
CASDRQAPNSPLHF
>NA|TRBJ2-2|NA|TRBV3-1/TRBV3-2
TGTGCCAGCACCGGACAGGCAGGGGGGACCGGGGAGCTGTTTTTT
CASTGQAGGTGELFF
>TRBD1|TRBJ1-4|NA|TRBV18
TGTGCCAGCTCACCAGTGGCAGGGGGTTCAACTAATGAAAAACTGTTTTTT
CASSPVAGGSTNEKLFF
>NA|TRBJ2-3|NA|TRBV7-9
TGTGCCAGCAGCTTAGGGCAACAGGGTGGCACAGATACGCAGTATTTT
CASSLGQQGGTDTQYF
>NA|TRBJ2-5|once|TRBV6-4
TGTGCCAGCAGTGAAAGAGAGGGGGAGACCCAGTACTTC
CASSEREGETQYF
>NA|TRBJ1-5|few|TRBV6-5
TGTGCCAGCAGCCTGGACCGTAGCAATCAGCCCCAGCATTTT
CASSLDRSNQPQHF
>NA|TRBJ2-3|NA|TRBV6-1
TGTGCCAGCAGTGAAGCGAGGGGGGCAGGCACAGATACGCAGTATTTT
CASSEARGAGTDTQYF
>TRBD2|TRBJ2-4|NA|TRBV19
TGTGCCAGACCCGGGACTATCCAAACGCTAGCCAAAAACATTCAGTACTTC
CARPGTIQTLAKNIQYF
>TRBD2|TRBJ2-3|NA|TRBV15
TGTGCCACCAGCAGAGATGGGACTAGCGGGGCAGATACGCAGTATTTT
CATSRDGTSGADTQYF
>TRBD2|TRBJ2-1|NA|TRBV6-2/TRBV6-3
TGTGCCAGCAGTTCTCTGGGACTAGCGGGATATGAGCAGTTCTTC
CASSSLGLAGYEQFF
>TRBD1|TRBJ1-2|NA|TRBV9
TGTGCCAGCAGCGACCCCGGGACAGGGCAGGGTTATGGCTACACCTTC
CASSDPGTGQGYGYTF
>NA|TRBJ1-5|NA|TRBV5-6
TGTGCCAGCAGCTTGCGGCAGAGTCATAGCAATCAGCCCCAGCATTTT
CASSLRQSHSNQPQHF
>TRBD1|TRBJ2-7|NA|TRBV15
TGTGCCACCAGCAGAGGGACAGGAAGCGCCTACGAGCAGTACTTC
CATSRGTGSAYEQYF
>TRBD2|TRBJ2-3|NA|TRBV29-1
TGCAGCGTTGCGCTAGCGGGAGGGTCAGATACGCAGTATTTT
CSVALAGGSDTQYF
>TRBD2|TRBJ2-2|NA|TRBV6-5
TGTGCCAGCTCGTCTAGCGGGGGTGGGGAGCTGTTTTTT
CASSSSGGGELFF
>NA|TRBJ1-2|NA|TRBV5-4
TGTGCCAGCAGCTTGGGTACGGACTACTATGGCTACACCTTC
CASSLGTDYYGYTF
>TRBD1|TRBJ2-7|NA|TRBV5-1
TGCGCCAGCAGCCGGGGACAGGGGAGGTACGAGCAGTACTTC
CASSRGQGRYEQYF
>TRBD2|TRBJ2-5|NA|TRBV7-2
TGTGCCAGCAGCTTAGCCCTAGCGGGGGCCCAAGAGACCCAGTACTTC
CASSLALAGAQETQYF
>NA|TRBJ1-5|NA|TRBV5-8
TGTGCCAGCATAGCCAATAGCAATCAGCCCCAGCATTTT
CASIANSNQPQHF
>NA|TRBJ1-3|NA|TRBV6-5
TGTGCCAGCAGTTACGGGCCTTCCTCTGGAAACACCATATATTTT
CASSYGPSSGNTIYF
>NA|TRBJ1-6|NA|TRBV18
TGTGCCAGCTCACCACCGAGCCAGGGGAATTCACCCCTCCACTTT
CASSPPSQGNSPLHF
>TRBD2|TRBJ2-1|NA|TRBV9
TGTGCCAGCAGCGTAGGTCAGCGGGGGGGCCGGGATGAGCAGTTCTTC
CASSVGQRGGRDEQFF
>TRBD1|TRBJ2-5|NA|TRBV5-4
TGTGCCAGCAGCTTGGGGACAGGCTACCAAGAGACCCAGTACTTC
CASSLGTGYQETQYF
>TRBD2|TRBJ2-7|NA|TRBV7-3
TGTGCCAGCAGCTCGGGACTAGCGGGAGCCGAGCAGTACTTC
CASSSGLAGAEQYF
>TRBD1|TRBJ1-5|NA|TRBV24-1
TGTGCCACCAGTGAAGGGACAGCGAGCAATCAGCCCCAGCATTTT
CATSEGTASNQPQHF
>NA|TRBJ2-1|NA|TRBV24-1
TGTGCCACCAGTGAAAGAGGGAGATCGTACAATGAGCAGTTCTTC
CATSERGRSYNEQFF
>TRBD1|TRBJ2-7|once|TRBV4-1
TGCGCCAGCAGCCACACCGGGACAGGGGTGGGAGAGCAGTACTTC
CASSHTGTGVGEQYF
>NA|TRBJ2-1|NA|TRBV3-1/TRBV3-2
TGTGCCAGCAGCCAAGTGGGTGGTGAGCAGTTCTTC
CASSQVGGEQFF
>TRBD2|TRBJ2-3|NA|TRBV28
TGTGCCAGCAGGCGAGCGGGGGGCACAGATACGCAGTATTTT
CASRRAGGTDTQYF
>TRBD1|TRBJ1-1|once|TRBV9
TGTGCCAGCAGCCCTCCGACAGGGGGAGAGACTGAAGCTTTCTTT
CASSPPTGGETEAFF
>TRBD2|TRBJ2-3|NA|TRBV9
TGTGCCAGCAGCGTAACTAGCGGGAGGGCCGGTACAGATACGCAGTATTTT
CASSVTSGRAGTDTQYF
>TRBD1|TRBJ1-2|NA|TRBV5-1
TGCGCCAGCAGCTTGGACAGGGGGGATGGCTACACCTTC
CASSLDRGDGYTF